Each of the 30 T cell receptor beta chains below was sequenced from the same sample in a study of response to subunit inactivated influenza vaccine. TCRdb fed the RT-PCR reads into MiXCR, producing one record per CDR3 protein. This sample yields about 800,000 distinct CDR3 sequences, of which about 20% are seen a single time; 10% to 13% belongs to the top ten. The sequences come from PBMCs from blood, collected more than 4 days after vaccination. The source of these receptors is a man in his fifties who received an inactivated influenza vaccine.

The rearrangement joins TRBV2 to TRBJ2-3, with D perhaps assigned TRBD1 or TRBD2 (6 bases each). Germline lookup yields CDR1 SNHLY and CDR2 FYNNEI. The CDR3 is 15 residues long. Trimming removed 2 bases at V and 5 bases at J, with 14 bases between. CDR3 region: CASSEKWGAGDTQYF. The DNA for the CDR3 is TGTGCCAGCAGTGAAAAATGGGGGGCTGGAGATACGCAGTATTTT.

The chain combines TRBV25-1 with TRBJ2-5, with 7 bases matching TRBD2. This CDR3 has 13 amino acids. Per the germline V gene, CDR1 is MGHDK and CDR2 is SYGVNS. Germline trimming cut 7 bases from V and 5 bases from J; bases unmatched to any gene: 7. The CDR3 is CASIPSGRETQYF. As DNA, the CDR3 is TGTGCCAGCATCCCTAGCGGAAGGGAGACCCAGTACTTC.

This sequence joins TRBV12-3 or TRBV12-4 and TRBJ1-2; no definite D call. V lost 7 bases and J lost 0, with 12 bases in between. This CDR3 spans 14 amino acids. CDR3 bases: TGTGCCAGCATCCCTGGGCCAACTAACTATGGCTACACCTTC. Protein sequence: CASIPGPTNYGYTF.

The CDR3: CASSWTDLREQYF. The CDR3 DNA sequence: TGTGCCAGCAGCTGGACAGATCTTAGAGAGCAGTACTTC. V and J are TRBV7-6 and TRBJ2-7, with D tentatively TRBD1 (6 bases). The germline V gene has CDR1 SGHVS and CDR2 FNYEAQ. The V gene lost 4 bases and the J gene lost 7 bases, with 14 bases spanning the gap. CDR3 length equals 13 residues.

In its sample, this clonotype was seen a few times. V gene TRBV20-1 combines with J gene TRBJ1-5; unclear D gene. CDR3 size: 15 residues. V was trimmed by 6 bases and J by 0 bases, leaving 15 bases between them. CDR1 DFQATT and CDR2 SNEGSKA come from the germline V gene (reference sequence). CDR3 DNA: TGCAGTGCAAGAAAGTCGCCAGATAGCAATCAGCCCCAGCATTTT. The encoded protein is CSARKSPDSNQPQHF.

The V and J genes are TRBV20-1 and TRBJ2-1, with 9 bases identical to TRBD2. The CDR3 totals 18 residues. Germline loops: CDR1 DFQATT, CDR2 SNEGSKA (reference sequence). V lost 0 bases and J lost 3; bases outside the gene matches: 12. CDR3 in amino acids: CSARDTPLSGRIYNEQFF. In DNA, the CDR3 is TGCAGTGCTAGAGATACCCCCCTTAGCGGGAGAATCTACAATGAGCAGTTCTTC.

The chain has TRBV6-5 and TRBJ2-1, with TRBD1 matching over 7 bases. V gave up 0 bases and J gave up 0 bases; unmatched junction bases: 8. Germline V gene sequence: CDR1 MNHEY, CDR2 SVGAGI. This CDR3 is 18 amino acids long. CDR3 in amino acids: CASSYSNPTGSSYNEQFF. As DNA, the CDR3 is TGTGCCAGCAGTTACTCGAATCCGACAGGGAGCTCCTACAATGAGCAGTTCTTC.

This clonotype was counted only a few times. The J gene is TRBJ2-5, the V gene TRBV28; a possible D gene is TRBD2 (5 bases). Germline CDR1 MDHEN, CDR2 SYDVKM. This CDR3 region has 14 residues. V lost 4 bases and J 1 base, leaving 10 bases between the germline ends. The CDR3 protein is CASSSPRGQETQYF. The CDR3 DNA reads TGTGCCAGCAGTTCCCCACGGGGCCAAGAGACCCAGTACTTC.

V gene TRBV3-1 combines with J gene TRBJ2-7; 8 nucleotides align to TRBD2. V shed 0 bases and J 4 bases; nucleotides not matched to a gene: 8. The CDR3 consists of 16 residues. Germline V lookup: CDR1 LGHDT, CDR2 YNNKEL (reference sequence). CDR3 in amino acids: CASSQEASGSRYEQYF. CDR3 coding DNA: TGTGCCAGCAGCCAAGAGGCAAGCGGGAGTCGATACGAGCAGTACTTC.

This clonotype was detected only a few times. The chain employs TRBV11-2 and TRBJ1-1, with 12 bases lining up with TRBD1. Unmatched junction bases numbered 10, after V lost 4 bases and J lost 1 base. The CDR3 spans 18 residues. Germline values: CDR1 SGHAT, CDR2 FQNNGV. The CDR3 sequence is CASSSSRDRGRANTEAFF. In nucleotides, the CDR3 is TGTGCCAGCAGCTCCTCCCGGGACAGGGGGCGGGCGAACACTGAAGCTTTCTTT.

DNA for the CDR3: TGCGCCAGCAGCTTGGAGTCCGGGAGGGCCGGCGATGAGCAGTTCTTC. It codes for CASSLESGRAGDEQFF. The chain joins TRBV5-1 to TRBJ2-1; TRBD2 agrees at 8 bases. CDR1 SGHRS and CDR2 YFSETQ come from the germline V gene. The CDR3 is 16 residues long. After removal of 0 bases from V and 8 bases from J, the junction contained 10 bases not matched to a gene.

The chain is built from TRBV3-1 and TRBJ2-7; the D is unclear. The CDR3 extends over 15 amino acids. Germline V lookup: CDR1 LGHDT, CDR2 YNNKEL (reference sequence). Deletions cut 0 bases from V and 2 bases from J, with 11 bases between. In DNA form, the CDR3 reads TGTGCCAGCAGCCAAGAACAGCGAAGCCCCTACGAGCAGTACTTC. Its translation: CASSQEQRSPYEQYF.

CDR3 protein: CSARNARGSTDTQYF. In nucleotides, the CDR3 is TGCAGTGCTAGAAACGCTCGGGGGAGCACAGATACGCAGTATTTT. This rearrangement joins TRBV20-1 to TRBJ2-3; D perhaps matches TRBD2 (6 bases). The CDR3 contains 15 residues. Trimming took 2 bases from V and 0 from J, leaving 12 bases between them. Germline loops: CDR1 DFQATT, CDR2 SNEGSKA (reference sequence).

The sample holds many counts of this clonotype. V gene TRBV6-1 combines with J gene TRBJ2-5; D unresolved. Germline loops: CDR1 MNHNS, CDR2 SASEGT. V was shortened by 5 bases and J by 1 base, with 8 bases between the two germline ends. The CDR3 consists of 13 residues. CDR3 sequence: CASSIPSQETQYF. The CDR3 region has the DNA TGTGCCAGCAGTATCCCTTCCCAAGAGACCCAGTACTTC.

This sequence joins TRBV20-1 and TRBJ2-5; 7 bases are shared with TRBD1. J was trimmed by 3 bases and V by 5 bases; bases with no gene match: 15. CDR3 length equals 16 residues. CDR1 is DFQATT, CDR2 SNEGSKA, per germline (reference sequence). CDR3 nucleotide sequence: TGCAGTGCTCCCCCCGGGACAGCAGGGCTAAAAGAGACCCAGTACTTC. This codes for CSAPPGTAGLKETQYF.

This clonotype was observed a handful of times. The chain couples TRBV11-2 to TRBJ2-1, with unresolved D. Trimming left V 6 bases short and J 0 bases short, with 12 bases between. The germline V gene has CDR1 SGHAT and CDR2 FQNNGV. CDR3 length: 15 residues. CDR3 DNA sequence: TGTGCCAGCAGACCCGTCCGAAGCTCCTACAATGAGCAGTTCTTC. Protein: CASRPVRSSYNEQFF.

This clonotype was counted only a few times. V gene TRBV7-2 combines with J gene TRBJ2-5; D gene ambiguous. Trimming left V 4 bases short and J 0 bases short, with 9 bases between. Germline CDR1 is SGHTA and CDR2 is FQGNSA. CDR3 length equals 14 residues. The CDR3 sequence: CASSSNTYQETQYF. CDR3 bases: TGTGCCAGCAGCTCCAACACGTACCAAGAGACCCAGTACTTC. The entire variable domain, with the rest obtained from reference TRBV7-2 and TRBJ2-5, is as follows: GAGVSQSPSNKVTEKGKDVELRCDPISGHTALYWYRQSLGQGLEFLIYFQGNSAPDKSGLPSDRFSAERTGGSVSTLTIQRTQQEDSAVYLCASSSNTYQETQYFGPGTRLLVL.

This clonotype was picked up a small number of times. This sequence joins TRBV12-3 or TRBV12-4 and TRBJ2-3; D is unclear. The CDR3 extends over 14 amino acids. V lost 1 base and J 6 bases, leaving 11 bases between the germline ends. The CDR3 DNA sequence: TGTGCCAGCAGTTTAGTGCCCGGTGGGGATACGCAGTATTTT. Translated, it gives CASSLVPGGDTQYF.

The CDR3 region is CATSRDERSSYEQYF. DNA for the CDR3: TGTGCCACCAGCAGAGATGAGCGCAGCTCCTACGAGCAGTACTTC. The chain joins TRBV15 to TRBJ2-7; D gene ambiguous. The CDR3 totals 15 residues. Trimming stripped 0 bases from V and 0 bases from J, with 9 bases between. Germline CDR1 and CDR2: LNHNV and YYDKDF (reference sequence).

The CDR3 coding sequence is TGCAGTGGGGGTCTGGGAACTAATGAAAAACTGTTTTTT. Amino acids: CSGGLGTNEKLFF. The rearrangement links TRBV20-1 to TRBJ1-4, with unresolved D. Per the germline V gene, CDR1 is DFQATT and CDR2 is SNEGSKA (reference sequence). V lost 7 bases, J lost 1 base, and 10 bases lay in between. The length of the CDR3 is 13 residues.

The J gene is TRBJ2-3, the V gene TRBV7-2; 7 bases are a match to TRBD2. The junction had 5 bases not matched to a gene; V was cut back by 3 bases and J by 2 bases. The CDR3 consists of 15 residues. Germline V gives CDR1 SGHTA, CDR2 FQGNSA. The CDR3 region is CASSFAGGDTDTQYF. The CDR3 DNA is TGTGCCAGCAGCTTCGCTGGGGGGGACACAGATACGCAGTATTTT.

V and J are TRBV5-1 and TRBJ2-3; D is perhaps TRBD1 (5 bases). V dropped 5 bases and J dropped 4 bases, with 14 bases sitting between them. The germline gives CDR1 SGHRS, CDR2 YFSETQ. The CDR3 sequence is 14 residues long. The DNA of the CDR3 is TGCGCCAGCAGGCGACAGATGTCCTCAGATACGCAGTATTTT. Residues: CASRRQMSSDTQYF.

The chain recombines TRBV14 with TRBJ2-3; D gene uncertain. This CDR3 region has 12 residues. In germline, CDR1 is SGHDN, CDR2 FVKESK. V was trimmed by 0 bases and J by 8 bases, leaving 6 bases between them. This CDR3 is CASSQETSTQYF. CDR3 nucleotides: TGTGCCAGCAGCCAAGAGACTTCTACGCAGTATTTT.

CDR3 DNA: TGTGCCAGCAGTCCGGGCCTGGTTGAAAAACTGTTTTTT. This gives the protein CASSPGLVEKLFF. This rearrangement joins TRBV12-3 or TRBV12-4 to TRBJ1-4; D is undetermined. Trimming pared 5 bases from V and 7 bases from J, leaving 11 bases between. The CDR3 is 13 amino acids.

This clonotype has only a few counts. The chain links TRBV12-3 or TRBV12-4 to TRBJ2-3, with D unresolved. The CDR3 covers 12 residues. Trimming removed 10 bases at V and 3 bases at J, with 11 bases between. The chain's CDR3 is CATMVLTDTQYF. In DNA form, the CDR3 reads TGTGCCACCATGGTTCTAACAGATACGCAGTATTTT.

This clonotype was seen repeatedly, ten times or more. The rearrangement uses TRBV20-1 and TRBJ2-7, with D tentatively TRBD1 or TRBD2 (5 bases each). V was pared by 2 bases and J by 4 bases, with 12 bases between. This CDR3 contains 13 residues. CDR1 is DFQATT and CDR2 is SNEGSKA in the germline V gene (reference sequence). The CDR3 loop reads CSARPGWGYEQYF. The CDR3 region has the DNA TGCAGTGCTAGACCTGGATGGGGGTACGAGCAGTACTTC.

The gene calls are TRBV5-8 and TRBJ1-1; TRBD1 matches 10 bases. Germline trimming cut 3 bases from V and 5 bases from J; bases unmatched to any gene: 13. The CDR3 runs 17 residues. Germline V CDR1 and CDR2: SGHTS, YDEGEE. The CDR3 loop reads CASSSGPGTGANTEAFF. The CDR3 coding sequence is TGTGCCAGCAGCTCTGGTCCCGGGACAGGGGCGAATACTGAAGCTTTCTTT.

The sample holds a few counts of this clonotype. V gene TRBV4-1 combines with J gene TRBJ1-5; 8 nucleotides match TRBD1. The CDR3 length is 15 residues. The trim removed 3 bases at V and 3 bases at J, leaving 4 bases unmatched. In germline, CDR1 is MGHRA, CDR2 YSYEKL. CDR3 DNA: TGCGCCAGCAGCCAGGGGGACAGGAACAATCAGCCCCAGCATTTT. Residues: CASSQGDRNNQPQHF.

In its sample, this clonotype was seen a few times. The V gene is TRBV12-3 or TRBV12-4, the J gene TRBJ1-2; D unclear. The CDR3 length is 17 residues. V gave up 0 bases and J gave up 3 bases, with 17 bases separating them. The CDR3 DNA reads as TGTGCCAGCAGTTTAGCGCTCCTTAGGGATAGGGACTATGGCTACACCTTC. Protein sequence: CASSLALLRDRDYGYTF.

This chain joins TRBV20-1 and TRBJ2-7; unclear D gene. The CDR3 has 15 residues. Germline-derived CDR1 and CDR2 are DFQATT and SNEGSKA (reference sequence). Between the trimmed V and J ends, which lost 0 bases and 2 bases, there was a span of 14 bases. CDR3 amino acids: CSARDGGRSAYEQYF. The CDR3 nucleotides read TGCAGTGCTAGAGATGGCGGAAGATCAGCCTACGAGCAGTACTTC.